What follows is one T cell receptor beta chain and its context. Libraries were prepared by immunoSEQ multiplex PCR; TCRdb keeps only in-frame clonotypes and omits some of them. The table lists around 64,000 clones, around four fifths of them singletons, with approximately 2% in the top ten. This sample was taken from a study of OX40 agonist ivuxolimab in advanced cancers. This sequence was found in an adult with an advanced solid tumor such as melanoma, head and neck, liver or kidney cancer. The sample consisted of CD4+ or CD8+ T cells sorted from blood, taken in a trial of the OX40 agonist ivuxolimab.

The CDR3 spells CASSVGSGNTIYF. DNA of the CDR3: TGTGCCAGCAGCGTTGGGTCTGGAAACACCATATATTTT. V and J are TRBV9 and TRBJ1-3; D is unclear. Germline CDR1 reads SGDLS; CDR2 reads YYNGEE. Trimming took 2 bases from V and 1 from J, leaving 4 bases between them. The CDR3 has 13 residues.